Listed below are T cell receptor beta chains from one sample, sequenced in a study of cytomegalovirus exposure and HLA in healthy donors. Using immunoSEQ multiplex PCR, the repertoire was profiled, and TCRdb retains in-frame clones only, with some absent. This repertoire shows 250,000 to 350,000 clones, 75% to 90% found once; its top ten account for approximately 0.3%. The sample taken for sequencing was PBMCs. These receptors all stem from a girl aged 2 to 9 in good health and CMV-seronegative. CDR3s leave out the opening cysteine and the closing phenylalanine or tryptophan. Each record gives: D gene, V gene, J gene, CDR3 protein. D genes are given only for firm matches.

d_call: .; v_call: TRBV6-4; j_call: TRBJ1-3; cdr3_aa: ASRANRDPGNTIY
d_call: TRBD1; v_call: TRBV7-6; j_call: TRBJ1-1; cdr3_aa: ASSSQGDTEAF
d_call: .; v_call: TRBV6-5; j_call: TRBJ2-3; cdr3_aa: ASSYGRGPPDTQY
d_call: .; v_call: TRBV5-1; j_call: TRBJ2-5; cdr3_aa: ASSQFPNEGTQY
d_call: .; v_call: TRBV27; j_call: TRBJ2-3; cdr3_aa: ASSLIGDNFADTQY
d_call: .; v_call: TRBV19; j_call: TRBJ1-5; cdr3_aa: ASSIPGGASGQPQH
d_call: .; v_call: TRBV28; j_call: TRBJ1-1; cdr3_aa: ASTIRRGVRGWAEAF
d_call: TRBD2; v_call: TRBV7-2; j_call: TRBJ2-2; cdr3_aa: ASSSRAGGPGNTGELF
d_call: TRBD2; v_call: TRBV18; j_call: TRBJ2-1; cdr3_aa: ASSLTLAGGNEQF
d_call: .; v_call: TRBV15; j_call: TRBJ2-2; cdr3_aa: ATSRCCGGELF
d_call: .; v_call: TRBV7-6; j_call: TRBJ2-6; cdr3_aa: ASSYRSGLVASGANVLT
d_call: .; v_call: TRBV7-2; j_call: TRBJ2-7; cdr3_aa: ASSPTDRSISYEQY
d_call: .; v_call: TRBV15; j_call: TRBJ1-5; cdr3_aa: ATSRAGSSNQPQH
d_call: TRBD2; v_call: TRBV5-4; j_call: TRBJ2-7; cdr3_aa: ASSLPGLAGSVYEQY
d_call: TRBD1; v_call: TRBV28; j_call: TRBJ2-1; cdr3_aa: ASSGWTGSDNEQF
d_call: .; v_call: TRBV19; j_call: TRBJ1-2; cdr3_aa: ASSTERHRIRNYGYT